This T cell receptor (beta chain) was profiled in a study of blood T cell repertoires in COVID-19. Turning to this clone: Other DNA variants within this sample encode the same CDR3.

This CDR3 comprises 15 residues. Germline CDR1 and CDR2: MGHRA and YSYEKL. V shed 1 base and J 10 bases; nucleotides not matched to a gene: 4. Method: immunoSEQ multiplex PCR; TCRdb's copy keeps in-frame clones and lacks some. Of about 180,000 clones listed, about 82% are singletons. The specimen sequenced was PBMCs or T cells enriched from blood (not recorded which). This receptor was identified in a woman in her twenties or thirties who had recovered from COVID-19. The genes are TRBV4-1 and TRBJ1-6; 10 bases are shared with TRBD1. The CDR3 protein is CASSQAGQGSSPLHF. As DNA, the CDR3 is TGCGCCAGCAGCCAAGCGGGACAGGGGAGCTCACCCCTCCACTTT.